The entry below gives a single TCR beta chain sequence along with its context. In the source study's methods: Amplification with reference gene primers provided the estimates of nucleated cell counts. Clones were read by immunoSEQ multiplex PCR, and TCRdb kept only the in-frame ones, dropping some. V, J and clone size were drawn from that table, and D and trimming were deduced from the DNA. This table has tens of thousands of clones, under 85% appearing once. During active infection, Seattle patients enrolled and were then monitored through disease. The data belong to a study of blood T cell repertoires in COVID-19. Overall study: Sources were T cells, B-cell-depleted T cells, or PBMCs; the material itself was cDNA or gDNA.

The V gene end was trimmed by 6 bases and the J gene end by 6 bases; junction bases not matched to a gene: 6. The length of the CDR3 is 14 residues. Looked up from germline, CDR1 is LNHDA and CDR2 is SQIVND (reference sequence). This clonotype was obtained from a middle-aged man with COVID-19, enrolled during active disease. Sequencing was carried out using peripheral blood. J is TRBJ2-2 and V is TRBV19; TRBD1 agrees at 8 bases. For the CDR3, the DNA is TGTGCCAGTAGCCTGGACAGGGATGCCGGGGAGCTGTTTTTT. Its protein is CASSLDRDAGELFF.